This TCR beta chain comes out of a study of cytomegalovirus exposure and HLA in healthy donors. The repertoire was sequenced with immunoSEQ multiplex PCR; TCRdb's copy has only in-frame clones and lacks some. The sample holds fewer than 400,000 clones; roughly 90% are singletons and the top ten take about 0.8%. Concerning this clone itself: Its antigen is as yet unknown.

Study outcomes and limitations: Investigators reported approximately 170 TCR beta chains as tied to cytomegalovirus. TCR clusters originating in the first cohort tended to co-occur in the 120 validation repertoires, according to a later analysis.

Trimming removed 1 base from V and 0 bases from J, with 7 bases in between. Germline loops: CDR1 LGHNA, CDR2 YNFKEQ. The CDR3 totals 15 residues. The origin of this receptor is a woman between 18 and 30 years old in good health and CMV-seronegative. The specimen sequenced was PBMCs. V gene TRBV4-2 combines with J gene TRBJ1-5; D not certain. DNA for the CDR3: TGTGCCAGCAGCCAAGCCGGGGATAGCAATCAGCCCCAGCATTTT. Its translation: CASSQAGDSNQPQHF.